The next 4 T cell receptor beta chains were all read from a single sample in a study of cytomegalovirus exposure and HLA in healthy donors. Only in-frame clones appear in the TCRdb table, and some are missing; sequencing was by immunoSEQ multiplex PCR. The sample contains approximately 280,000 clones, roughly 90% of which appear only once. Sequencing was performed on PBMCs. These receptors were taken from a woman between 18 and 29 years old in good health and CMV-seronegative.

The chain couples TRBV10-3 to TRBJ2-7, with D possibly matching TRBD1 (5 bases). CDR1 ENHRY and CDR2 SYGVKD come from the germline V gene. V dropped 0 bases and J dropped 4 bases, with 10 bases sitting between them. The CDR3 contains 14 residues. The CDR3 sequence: CAISESTETYEQYF. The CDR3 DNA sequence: TGTGCCATCAGTGAGTCGACAGAAACGTACGAGCAGTACTTC.

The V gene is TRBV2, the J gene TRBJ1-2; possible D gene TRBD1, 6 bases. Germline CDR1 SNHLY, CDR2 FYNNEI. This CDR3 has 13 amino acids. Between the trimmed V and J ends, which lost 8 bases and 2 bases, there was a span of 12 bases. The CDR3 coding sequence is TGTGCCAGCTTAACGAGGGGGAACTATGGCTACACCTTC. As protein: CASLTRGNYGYTF.

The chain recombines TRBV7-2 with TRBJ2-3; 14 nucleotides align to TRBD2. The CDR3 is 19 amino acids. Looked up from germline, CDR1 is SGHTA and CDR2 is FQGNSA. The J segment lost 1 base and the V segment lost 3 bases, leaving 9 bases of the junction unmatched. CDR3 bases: TGTGCCAGCAGCTTGAAGGGACTAGCGGGAGCTGGGGGCACAGATACGCAGTATTTT. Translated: CASSLKGLAGAGGTDTQYF.

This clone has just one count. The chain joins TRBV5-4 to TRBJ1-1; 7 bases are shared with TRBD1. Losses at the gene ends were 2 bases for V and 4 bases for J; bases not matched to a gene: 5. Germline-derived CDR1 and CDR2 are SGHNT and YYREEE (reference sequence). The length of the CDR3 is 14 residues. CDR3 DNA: TGTGCCAGCAGCTTTTCGGCAGGGGGCACTGAAGCTTTCTTT. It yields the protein CASSFSAGGTEAFF.